This entry lists 9 T cell receptor beta chains sequenced from one sample in a study of T cells in localized non-small cell lung cancer. TCRdb keeps only in-frame clones here, not all; method: immunoSEQ multiplex PCR. The sample lists under 12,000 clones, 75% to 85% occurring once. This sample comprised peripheral blood mononuclear cells, obtained before any cancer treatment. The receptors here all came from a female donor over 55 with stage II lung adenocarcinoma.

The rearrangement links TRBV28 to TRBJ2-3; a weak D match, TRBD1 (6 bases). The CDR3 is made up of 11 amino acids. Trimming left V 3 bases short and J 13 bases short, with 11 bases between. Germline V gene sequence: CDR1 MDHEN, CDR2 SYDVKM. CDR3 in DNA: TGTGCCAGCAGTTTGGAGAGGGGGAAGTATTTT. It translates to CASSLERGKYF. Looking up the rest from reference TRBV28 and TRBJ2-3 gives the full variable domain: DVKVTQSSRYLVKRTGEKVFLECVQDMDHENMFWYRQDPGLGLRLIYFSYDVKMKEKGDIPEGYSVSREKKERFSLILESASTNQTSMYLCASSLERGKYFGPGTRLTVL.

This clone was seen more than once but under ten times. The chain couples TRBV10-1 to TRBJ2-7; 9 bases are a match to TRBD1. The junction had 1 base not matched to a gene; V was cut back by 4 bases and J by 6 bases. Germline CDR1 and CDR2: WNHNN and SYGVQD (reference sequence). The CDR3 loop spans 12 amino acids. CDR3 nucleotide sequence: TGCGCCAGCAGTGGGGGACAGGGCGAGCAGTACTTC. Protein sequence: CASSGGQGEQYF.

Here the CDR3 reads CASSFSYTGELFF. In nucleotides, the CDR3 is TGTGCCAGCAGCTTTTCTTACACCGGGGAGCTGTTTTTT. V is TRBV7-3 and J is TRBJ2-2, with D unclear. V was pared by 3 bases and J by 3 bases, with 5 bases between. The CDR3 length is 13 residues. Germline V lookup: CDR1 SGHTA, CDR2 FQGTGA. Variable domain in full (rest from reference TRBV7-3 and TRBJ2-2): GAGVSQTPSNKVTEKGKYVELRCDPISGHTALYWYRQSLGQGPEFLIYFQGTGAADDSGLPNDRFFAVRPEGSVSTLKIQRTERGDSAVYLCASSFSYTGELFFGEGSRLTVL.

The chain recombines TRBV5-1 with TRBJ2-1; tentatively, D is TRBD2 (6 bases). CDR1 SGHRS and CDR2 YFSETQ come from the germline V gene. V was clipped by 4 bases and J by 2 bases, with 16 bases between them. The CDR3 runs 16 residues. CDR3 protein: CASSLGAPGAYNEQFF. CDR3 nucleotide sequence: TGCGCCAGCAGCCTAGGGGCCCCGGGGGCCTACAATGAGCAGTTCTTC.

The chain employs TRBV7-2 and TRBJ1-6, with D hard to call. Germline V gene lookup returns CDR1 SGHTA and CDR2 FQGNSA. With 3 bases removed from V and 7 bases from J, the gap between germline ends came to 7 bases. This CDR3 is 13 amino acids long. CDR3 DNA: TGTGCCAGCAGCTTCGGGAGGAATTCACCCCTCCACTTT. The encoded protein is CASSFGRNSPLHF.

The chain carries TRBV7-9 and TRBJ2-1; 8 nucleotides match TRBD2. The ends lost 5 bases at V and 7 bases at J; junction bases unmatched: 22. Per germline, CDR1 SEHNR and CDR2 FQNEAQ (reference sequence). CDR3 length: 19 amino acids. This CDR3 is CASSTNIMNPGLGRNEQFF. In DNA form, the CDR3 reads TGTGCCAGCAGCACAAATATCATGAACCCGGGACTAGGGCGTAATGAGCAGTTCTTC.

J is TRBJ2-1 and V is TRBV4-2, with 9 bases aligning to TRBD2. The length of the CDR3 is 13 residues. Germline lookup yields CDR1 LGHNA and CDR2 YNFKEQ. V dropped 8 bases and J dropped 4; count of bases not matched to a gene: 3. CDR3 bases: TGTGCCAGCGGGCTAGCGGGGTACAATGAGCAGTTCTTC. This codes for CASGLAGYNEQFF.

J is TRBJ2-3 and V is TRBV2, with TRBD1 matching 9 bases. Germline trimming cut 4 bases from V and 1 base from J; bases unmatched to any gene: 0. From germline, CDR1 is SNHLY and CDR2 FYNNEI. CDR3 length: 14 residues. As DNA, the CDR3 is TGTGCCAGCAGTGGGACAGGGGGCACAGATACGCAGTATTTT. The encoded protein is CASSGTGGTDTQYF.

This chain connects TRBV5-1 to TRBJ2-7, with 7 bases identical to TRBD2. The CDR3 is made up of 14 amino acids. The germline gives CDR1 SGHRS, CDR2 YFSETQ. V was clipped by 1 base and J by 3 bases; unmatched bases: 4. CDR3 region: CASSLMGGNYEQYF. As DNA, the CDR3 is TGCGCCAGCAGCTTGATGGGAGGGAACTACGAGCAGTACTTC.